The 28 T cell receptor beta chains below come from one sample, sequenced in a study of T cell responses to AZD1222 COVID-19 vaccine. Assay: immunoSEQ multiplex PCR; the TCRdb copy retains only in-frame clones and omits some. The sample records 65,000 to 75,000 clones, 84% being singletons. The material sequenced was peripheral blood, taken on day 0 of AZD1222 vaccination. These receptors all come from an adult in good health.

This chain joins TRBV5-6 and TRBJ2-7, with D perhaps TRBD1 (6 bases). This CDR3 contains 13 residues. Trimming removed 2 bases from V and 2 bases from J, with 8 bases in between. Per germline, CDR1 SGHDT and CDR2 YYEEEE. The CDR3, as DNA: TGTGCCAGCAGCTTAGGGACAACCTACGAGCAGTACTTC. Translated, it gives CASSLGTTYEQYF.

This sequence joins TRBV27 and TRBJ1-1; D is undetermined. Germline CDR1 MNHEY, CDR2 SMNVEV (reference sequence). Trimming left V 2 bases short and J 6 bases short, with 10 bases between. The CDR3 runs 13 residues. CDR3 loop: CASSLRTSAEAFF. The CDR3 bases are TGTGCCAGCAGTTTACGTACGAGCGCTGAAGCTTTCTTT.

V and J are TRBV6-5 and TRBJ2-6; the D is unclear. The CDR3 is 15 residues long. V lost 5 bases, J lost 0 bases, and 8 bases lay in between. Germline CDR1 is MNHEY and CDR2 is SVGAGI. The CDR3 here is CASSSRLSGANVLTF. As DNA, the CDR3 is TGTGCCAGCAGTAGTAGGCTCTCTGGGGCCAACGTCCTGACTTTC.

The chain joins TRBV9 to TRBJ1-1, with TRBD1 matching 7 bases. Trimming at V came to 4 bases and at J to 5 bases, leaving 11 bases not matched to a gene. Germline-derived CDR1 and CDR2 are SGDLS and YYNGEE. This CDR3 has 15 residues. The CDR3 region has the DNA TGTGCCAGCAGCCCAGAGGACAGGTCGAGAACTGAAGCTTTCTTT. The encoded protein is CASSPEDRSRTEAFF.

J is TRBJ2-3 and V is TRBV6-5; 7 bases align to TRBD1. Losses at the gene ends were 6 bases for V and 0 bases for J; bases not matched to a gene: 3. This CDR3 is 14 amino acids long. Looked up from germline, CDR1 is MNHEY and CDR2 is SVGAGI. The CDR3: CASRTGASTDTQYF. The CDR3 DNA is TGTGCCAGCAGAACAGGGGCTAGCACAGATACGCAGTATTTT.

Written as DNA, the CDR3 is TGTGCCAGCAAGGGCTATGGCTACACCTTC. It translates to CASKGYGYTF. V usage is TRBV2 and J usage is TRBJ1-2; no reliable D call. The CDR3 runs 10 residues. Germline CDR1 SNHLY, CDR2 FYNNEI. The V and J ends lost 7 bases and 4 bases respectively, with 4 bases between them. The variable domain in full, completed from reference TRBV2 and TRBJ1-2, reads EPEVTQTPSHQVTQMGQEVILRCVPISNHLYFYWYRQILGQKVEFLVSFYNNEISEKSEIFDDQFSVERPDGSNFTLKIRSTKLEDSAMYFCASKGYGYTFGSGTRLTVV.

The chain has TRBV24-1 and TRBJ2-7, with 7 bases identical to TRBD2. The CDR3 length is 13 residues. Germline-derived CDR1 and CDR2 are KGHDR and SFDVKD. V shed 3 bases and J 6 bases; nucleotides not matched to a gene: 4. CDR3 sequence reads: CATSDHPGGEQYF. In DNA form, the CDR3 reads TGTGCCACCAGTGATCACCCGGGGGGCGAGCAGTACTTC.

The chain is built from TRBV6-6 and TRBJ1-1; no reliable D call. Germline loops: CDR1 MNHNY, CDR2 SVGAGI (reference sequence). This CDR3 has 11 amino acids. The V and J ends lost 5 bases and 7 bases respectively, with 8 bases between them. The CDR3 spells CASSLHDEAFF. In DNA, the CDR3 is TGTGCCAGCAGTCTACACGATGAAGCTTTCTTT.

The chain carries TRBV6-5 and TRBJ2-5; D gene uncertain. V was trimmed by 9 bases and J by 2 bases, leaving 10 bases between them. The CDR3 loop spans 12 amino acids. Germline values: CDR1 MNHEY, CDR2 SVGAGI. CDR3 protein: CASSALQETQYF. CDR3 in DNA: TGTGCCAGTTCGGCCTTACAAGAGACCCAGTACTTC.

The CDR3 loop is CASSLETGGATAFF. The CDR3 region has the DNA TGTGCCAGCAGCTTAGAGACAGGGGGCGCGACGGCTTTCTTT. This sequence joins TRBV7-6 and TRBJ1-1, with 10 bases identical to TRBD1. CDR1 and CDR2 (germline): SGHVS, FNYEAQ. CDR3 length: 14 amino acids. Losses at the gene ends were 1 base for V and 11 bases for J; bases not matched to a gene: 7.

The V gene is TRBV9, the J gene TRBJ2-5, with unresolved D. V lost 2 bases and J 2 bases, leaving 10 bases between the germline ends. This CDR3 has 14 residues. Germline CDR1 is SGDLS and CDR2 is YYNGEE. CDR3 sequence: CASSVPDGQETQYF. CDR3 DNA sequence: TGTGCCAGCAGCGTCCCGGACGGGCAAGAGACCCAGTACTTC. Using reference TRBV9 and TRBJ2-5 for the parts outside the CDR3, the full variable domain is DSGVTQTPKHLITATGQRVTLRCSPRSGDLSVYWYQQSLDQGLQFLIQYYNGEERAKGNILERFSAQQFPDLHSELNLSSLELGDSALYFCASSVPDGQETQYFGPGTRLLVL.

The chain combines TRBV27 with TRBJ2-7; 8 bases line up with TRBD2. V was clipped by 6 bases and J by 0 bases; unmatched bases: 22. This CDR3 is 20 amino acids long. CDR1 is MNHEY and CDR2 is SMNVEV in the germline V gene (reference sequence). The CDR3 DNA follows: TGTGCCAGCAGCTCCAGAGCAGCGGGGGCATCACTATTCCCCTCCTACGAGCAGTACTTC. As protein: CASSSRAAGASLFPSYEQYF.

The chain links TRBV27 to TRBJ1-6, with D perhaps TRBD1 (5 bases). Germline-derived CDR1 and CDR2 are MNHEY and SMNVEV (reference sequence). The CDR3 contains 12 residues. The V and J ends lost 8 bases and 13 bases respectively, with 15 bases between them. CDR3 amino acids: CASGLGAVPLHF. As DNA, the CDR3 is TGTGCCAGCGGCCTAGGGGCCGTGCCCCTCCACTTT.

The rearrangement links TRBV5-5 to TRBJ1-4; D may be TRBD1 (6 bases). V lost 3 bases and J 3 bases, leaving 9 bases between the germline ends. There are 14 residues in the CDR3. CDR1 is SGHKS, CDR2 YYEKEE, per germline (reference sequence). CDR3 amino acids: CASSWTDANEKLFF. As DNA, the CDR3 is TGTGCCAGCAGCTGGACAGATGCTAATGAAAAACTGTTTTTT.

This chain joins TRBV5-6 and TRBJ2-1; 9 bases are a match to TRBD2. J gave up 2 bases and V 4 bases, and 4 bases lay outside the gene matches. This CDR3 spans 15 amino acids. Germline CDR1 reads SGHDT; CDR2 reads YYEEEE. CDR3 region: CASSPRLAAYNEQFF. CDR3 coding DNA: TGTGCCAGCAGCCCTCGACTAGCGGCCTACAATGAGCAGTTCTTC. Together with reference TRBV5-6 and TRBJ2-1, the CDR3 gives the full variable domain: DAGVTQSPTHLIKTRGQQVTLRCSPKSGHDTVSWYQQALGQGPQFIFQYYEEEERQRGNFPDRFSGHQFPNYSSELNVNALLLGDSALYLCASSPRLAAYNEQFFGPGTRLTVL.

J is TRBJ2-3 and V is TRBV28; TRBD2 matches at 8 bases. This CDR3 is built from 17 residues. The germline CDR1 and CDR2 sequences are MDHEN and SYDVKM. V lost 10 bases, J lost 0 bases, and 15 bases stayed unmatched. CDR3 sequence: CAIKITTSGASTDTQYF. The CDR3 nucleotides are TGTGCCATCAAAATTACAACTAGCGGAGCTAGCACAGATACGCAGTATTTT.

The V call is TRBV19, the J call TRBJ1-1; the D is unclear. Trimming shortened V by 7 bases and J by 11 bases, and 17 bases separated the two germline ends. The CDR3 extends over 12 amino acids. The germline CDR1 and CDR2 sequences are LNHDA and SQIVND (reference sequence). This CDR3 is CASIRWPKEAFF. The CDR3 DNA is TGTGCCAGTATAAGGTGGCCGAAAGAGGCTTTCTTT.

The CDR3 sequence: CASSLVGAGRTEAFF. DNA for the CDR3: TGTGCCAGCAGCTTAGTTGGAGCAGGAAGGACTGAAGCTTTCTTT. The V gene is TRBV7-8, the J gene TRBJ1-1, with D uncertain. Deletions cut 1 base from V and 5 bases from J, with 14 bases between. The CDR3 has 15 amino acids. Per the germline V gene, CDR1 is SGHVS and CDR2 is FQNEAQ.

The genes are TRBV28 and TRBJ1-2; D perhaps matches TRBD1 (6 bases). Germline V lookup: CDR1 MDHEN, CDR2 SYDVKM. Trimming took 4 bases from V and 3 from J, leaving 18 bases between them. The CDR3 loop spans 16 amino acids. The CDR3 sequence is CASSSNPGVGDYGYTF. As DNA, the CDR3 is TGTGCCAGCAGTTCCAATCCAGGGGTTGGCGACTATGGCTACACCTTC.

The J gene is TRBJ2-2, the V gene TRBV4-3; D is undetermined. This CDR3 is built from 15 residues. The V gene's germline CDR1 is LGHNA and CDR2 YSLEER. The V and J ends lost 6 bases and 4 bases respectively, with 15 bases between them. DNA of the CDR3: TGCGCCAGCAGTCCCTTAGGTGCGGTCACCGGGGAGCTGTTTTTT. As protein: CASSPLGAVTGELFF.

V is TRBV6-6 and J is TRBJ1-2, with 8 bases matching TRBD1. This CDR3 spans 14 amino acids. Looked up from germline, CDR1 is MNHNY and CDR2 is SVGAGI (reference sequence). The V segment lost 7 bases and the J segment 4 bases; nucleotides outside the gene matches: 8. The CDR3 sequence: CASTPDGQGYGYTF. For the CDR3, the DNA is TGTGCCAGCACCCCCGACGGACAGGGCTATGGCTACACCTTC.

The V gene is TRBV30, the J gene TRBJ1-5, with 11 bases fitting TRBD1. Germline V CDR1 and CDR2: GTSNPN, SVGIG (reference sequence). J gave up 6 bases and V 5 bases, and 3 bases lay outside the gene matches. This CDR3 comprises 13 residues. CDR3 amino acids: CAWGQGAGQPQHF. The DNA for the CDR3 is TGTGCCTGGGGACAGGGGGCGGGTCAGCCCCAGCATTTT.

In DNA form, the CDR3 reads TGTGCCTGGAGTAGGGGTCCAGGTCAGCCCCAGCATTTT. It is translated as CAWSRGPGQPQHF. V gene TRBV30 combines with J gene TRBJ1-5, with D tentatively TRBD1 (5 bases). V lost 2 bases and J lost 6, with 11 bases in between. CDR3 length: 13 residues. Per the germline V gene, CDR1 is GTSNPN and CDR2 is SVGIG (reference sequence).

The rearrangement uses TRBV6-5 and TRBJ2-1; D gene unclear. Trimming removed 2 bases from V and 2 bases from J, with 7 bases in between. In germline, CDR1 is MNHEY, CDR2 SVGAGI. This CDR3 is built from 14 residues. CDR3 nucleotide sequence: TGTGCCAGCAGTTACAGGCGGACCTACAATGAGCAGTTCTTC. Translating it yields CASSYRRTYNEQFF.

V gene TRBV9 combines with J gene TRBJ2-7, with D maybe TRBD1 (5 bases). Between the trimmed V and J ends, which lost 4 bases and 4 bases, there was a span of 9 bases. Looked up from germline, CDR1 is SGDLS and CDR2 is YYNGEE. The CDR3 is 12 amino acids. The CDR3 nucleotides read TGTGCCAGCAGCTCACAGGCTTACGAGCAGTACTTC. Its protein is CASSSQAYEQYF.

This clone was seen once. The rearrangement joins TRBV28 to TRBJ2-7, with D possibly being TRBD1 (7 bases). Trimming removed 4 bases from V and 4 bases from J, with 14 bases in between. Germline CDR1 is MDHEN and CDR2 is SYDVKM. This CDR3 region has 14 residues. The CDR3 region has the DNA TGTGCCAGCAGTTCGCAGGGGGGCGGGTACGAGCAGTACTTC. It codes for CASSSQGGGYEQYF.

The chain recombines TRBV5-4 with TRBJ2-1; 8 bases agree with TRBD2. This CDR3 spans 16 amino acids. The V gene's germline CDR1 is SGHNT and CDR2 YYREEE (reference sequence). Trimming removed 0 bases from V and 1 base from J; junction bases left unmatched: 3. In DNA, the CDR3 is TGTGCCAGCAGCTTGGGGTCTAGCGGGTCCTACAATGAGCAGTTCTTC. This sequence encodes CASSLGSSGSYNEQFF. The full variable domain, with the rest looked up from reference TRBV5-4 and TRBJ2-1, is ETGVTQSPTHLIKTRGQQVTLRCSSQSGHNTVSWYQQALGQGPQFIFQYYREEENGRGNFPPRFSGLQFPNYSSELNVNALELDDSALYLCASSLGSSGSYNEQFFGPGTRLTVL.

The chain is built from TRBV12-2 and TRBJ1-2; the table's D call, TRBD1, has no DNA check behind it. TRBV12-2 has pseudogene status. This CDR3 has 14 amino acids. CDR3 sequence reads: CASRPDRRTTGYTF. The CDR3 region has the DNA TGTGCAAGTCGCCCAGACAGGAGGACAACTGGCTACACCTTC.